The clone carrying this TCR beta chain was detected once. Its antigen remains unidentified. This table comes from immunoSEQ multiplex PCR, and its TCRdb copy is limited to in-frame clones, with some not included. The sample records some 460,000 clones, 80% to 90% being singletons. The sample is drawn from a study of Ad26.COV2.S vaccination and SARS-CoV-2 variants. At the level of the study: A participant enrolled in the COV1001 Ad26.COV2.S trial arm provided the sample. Participants got Ad26.COV2.S intramuscularly, once or twice 56 days apart. Points from the study as a whole: Vaccine recipients posted higher spike-specific TCR breadth than their placebo counterparts. Vaccinated and placebo-treated recipients had similar non-spike TCR breadth.

V was shortened by 0 bases and J by 5 bases, with 13 bases between the two germline ends. Germline CDR1 reads SGHTA; CDR2 reads FQGTGA. This CDR3 region has 15 residues. As for treatment: approximately 18 received Ad26.COV2.S at low or high dose, single or two shots; several received placebo; per-sample allocation not given. Day 63 after the first vaccine or placebo injection was the time point for sampling. The starting material was peripheral blood, obtained in a trial of Ad26.COV2.S vaccine versus placebo. The rearrangement joins TRBV7-3 to TRBJ2-5; possible D gene TRBD2, 6 bases. The origin of this receptor is a person between 18 and 60 years old who received the Ad26.COV2.S COVID-19 vaccine or a placebo. CDR3 sequence reads: CASSLTGTRGETQYF. In DNA form, the CDR3 reads TGTGCCAGCAGCTTAACCGGGACCCGGGGGGAGACCCAGTACTTC.